A single sample is the source of the 16 T cell receptor beta chains below, sequenced in a study of response to subunit inactivated influenza vaccine. TCRdb re-derived calls from the RT-PCR reads in MiXCR, one entry per CDR3 protein. The sample yields hundreds of thousands of distinct CDR3 sequences, around 20% seen once. Sequencing used PBMCs from blood, obtained about 20 months after vaccination. These receptors were collected from a man between 50 and 75 years old who received an inactivated influenza vaccine.

This chain connects TRBV4-3 to TRBJ2-3; TRBD2 matches at 11 bases. Germline CDR1 is LGHNA and CDR2 is YSLEER. There are 19 residues in the CDR3. The J segment lost 3 bases and the V segment lost 3 bases, leaving 14 bases of the junction unmatched. The DNA of the CDR3 is TGCGCCAGCAGCCAGTCGGCGGCTAGCGGGAGGATCTGGACAGATACGCAGTATTTT. It translates to CASSQSAASGRIWTDTQYF.

The chain couples TRBV6-1 to TRBJ1-5, with a possible D match to TRBD1 (6 bases). CDR3 size: 15 residues. Trimming removed 5 bases from V and 0 bases from J, with 11 bases in between. Germline CDR1 is MNHNS and CDR2 is SASEGT. The CDR3 DNA reads TGTGCCAGCAGTCCGGGACAAAATAGCAATCAGCCCCAGCATTTT. Translated: CASSPGQNSNQPQHF.

The CDR3 spells CSVDTVLGIAGREETQYF. In nucleotides, the CDR3 is TGCAGCGTTGATACAGTGCTCGGTATAGCGGGGAGAGAAGAGACCCAGTACTTC. J is TRBJ2-5 and V is TRBV29-1; 8 bases agree with TRBD2. V was clipped by 3 bases and J by 3 bases; unmatched bases: 18. In germline, CDR1 is SQVTM, CDR2 ANQGSEA. The CDR3 totals 18 residues.

In this sample, this clonotype turned up many times. This rearrangement joins TRBV12-3 or TRBV12-4 to TRBJ1-6, with D possibly TRBD1 on 5 matching bases. The CDR3 length is 13 residues. Trimming left V 8 bases short and J 7 bases short, with 12 bases between. This CDR3 is CASGQGDNSPLHF. CDR3 nucleotide sequence: TGTGCCAGCGGTCAGGGAGACAATTCACCCCTCCACTTT.

The chain is built from TRBV28 and TRBJ2-1; D remains ambiguous. Germline values: CDR1 MDHEN, CDR2 SYDVKM. The CDR3 runs 13 residues. V lost 5 bases, J lost 5 bases, and 10 bases lay in between. The CDR3 here is CASSISSHNEQFF. CDR3 in DNA: TGTGCCAGCAGTATTAGTAGCCACAATGAGCAGTTCTTC.

The V call is TRBV28, the J call TRBJ2-1; weak D call: TRBD1 (5 bases). Germline V gene sequence: CDR1 MDHEN, CDR2 SYDVKM. V was shortened by 6 bases and J by 4 bases, with 19 bases between the two germline ends. This CDR3 has 16 amino acids. The CDR3 nucleotides read TGTGCCAGCAGCCACCGAACCTGGACACCATACAATGAGCAGTTCTTC. Residues: CASSHRTWTPYNEQFF.

This chain links TRBV7-2 with TRBJ2-7, with D unclear. V gave up 5 bases and J gave up 5 bases, with 7 bases separating them. The CDR3 is 11 residues long. Germline CDR1 is SGHTA and CDR2 is FQGNSA. The CDR3 here is CASSVINEQYF. CDR3 in DNA: TGTGCCAGCAGCGTTATAAACGAGCAGTACTTC.

This clonotype was counted a few times. This rearrangement joins TRBV6-2 or TRBV6-3 to TRBJ1-5; 7 bases align to TRBD1. The CDR3 is made up of 15 amino acids. The trim removed 5 bases at V and 3 bases at J, leaving 7 bases unmatched. Germline V gene data show CDR1 as MNHEY and CDR2 as SVGEGT. The chain's CDR3 is CASSHRDRTNQPQHF. In nucleotides, the CDR3 is TGTGCCAGCAGTCACCGGGACAGAACCAATCAGCCCCAGCATTTT.

V and J are TRBV5-1 and TRBJ1-5; tentative D call: TRBD1 (5 bases). V was cut by 0 bases and J by 7 bases, with 11 bases left in between. Per the germline V gene, CDR1 is SGHRS and CDR2 is YFSETQ. The CDR3 has 14 residues. The CDR3 DNA is TGCGCCAGCAGCTTGGACGGGGGGAGGCAGCCCCAGCATTTT. The encoded protein is CASSLDGGRQPQHF. The full variable domain, rest sourced from reference TRBV5-1 and TRBJ1-5, is KAGVTQTPRYLIKTRGQQVTLSCSPISGHRSVSWYQQTPGQGLQFLFEYFSETQRNKGNFPGRFSGRQFSNSRSEMNVSTLELGDSALYLCASSLDGGRQPQHFGDGTRLSIL.

This clonotype was picked up a small number of times. The rearrangement uses TRBV5-8 and TRBJ2-1, with D hard to call. Germline V gives CDR1 SGHTS, CDR2 YDEGEE. The CDR3 runs 12 residues. With 1 base removed from V and 8 bases from J, the gap between germline ends came to 7 bases. CDR3 in amino acids: CASSLSWYEQFF. The CDR3 DNA reads TGTGCCAGCAGCTTGAGTTGGTATGAGCAGTTCTTC.

This clonotype was seen more than once but under ten times. The rearrangement joins TRBV5-1 to TRBJ1-1; D unclear. The CDR3 is 11 residues long. The germline gives CDR1 SGHRS, CDR2 YFSETQ. Between the trimmed V and J ends, which lost 6 bases and 4 bases, there was a span of 7 bases. DNA for the CDR3: TGCGCCAGCATCGAGGGCACTGAAGCTTTCTTT. It is translated as CASIEGTEAFF.

The rearrangement uses TRBV7-2 and TRBJ1-1; D is undetermined. Germline CDR1 reads SGHTA; CDR2 reads FQGNSA. The CDR3 sequence is 13 residues long. The V end lost 0 bases, the J end lost 4 bases, and 6 bases lay between the germline ends. CDR3 protein: CASSLATFTEAFF. The CDR3 DNA reads TGTGCCAGCAGCTTAGCGACATTCACTGAAGCTTTCTTT.

This chain connects TRBV20-1 to TRBJ1-5; D call uncertain. The CDR3 covers 12 residues. CDR1 is DFQATT and CDR2 is SNEGSKA in the germline V gene (reference sequence). V was shortened by 3 bases and J by 5 bases, with 8 bases between the two germline ends. This CDR3 is CSARSGDQPQHF. CDR3 in DNA: TGCAGTGCTAGGTCTGGGGATCAGCCCCAGCATTTT.

The table lists this clonotype with a few counts. The chain joins TRBV20-1 to TRBJ2-7; D possibly corresponds to TRBD1 (6 bases). V was pared by 0 bases and J by 2 bases, with 11 bases between. Germline lookup yields CDR1 DFQATT and CDR2 SNEGSKA (reference sequence). CDR3 length: 14 amino acids. CDR3 protein: CSARDLGGTYEQYF. CDR3 DNA sequence: TGCAGTGCTAGAGATTTAGGGGGAACCTACGAGCAGTACTTC.

This rearrangement joins TRBV11-2 to TRBJ2-3, with 11 bases matching TRBD2. The CDR3 has 17 amino acids. Germline CDR1 SGHAT, CDR2 FQNNGV. Trimming removed 1 base from V and 2 bases from J; junction bases left unmatched: 5. The CDR3 spells CASSLAIAGGFTDTQYF. For the CDR3, the DNA is TGTGCCAGCAGCTTAGCTATAGCGGGAGGGTTCACAGATACGCAGTATTTT.

Only one count was recorded for this clonotype. The V gene is TRBV28, the J gene TRBJ2-3; TRBD2 aligns across 7 bases. Germline CDR1 is MDHEN and CDR2 is SYDVKM. The ends lost 3 bases at V and 1 base at J; junction bases unmatched: 10. The CDR3 runs to 17 residues. This CDR3 reads CASSFAFGGWGTDTQYF. CDR3 sequence (DNA): TGTGCCAGCAGTTTCGCGTTCGGGGGGTGGGGCACAGATACGCAGTATTTT.